Reported below is one T cell receptor beta chain. MiXCR, run by TCRdb on the 5' RACE reads, gives a single entry per CDR3 protein. The table shows about 210,000 distinct CDR3 sequences, with around 27% occurring only once. The data originate from a study of T-cell memory formation after mild COVID-19. The junction had 8 bases not matched to a gene; V was cut back by 4 bases and J by 3 bases. This CDR3 is built from 17 residues. Germline CDR1 is SGHAT and CDR2 is FQDESV (reference sequence). The chain couples TRBV11-1 to TRBJ2-1, with TRBD2 identical over 11 bases. This clonotype was sampled from an adult woman who had mild COVID-19 (a few samples of this study predate the infection). Cell type and time point are not known. The sample consisted of PBMCs or a T cell subset sorted from them (not recorded which). CDR3 amino acids: CASSSPIAGGNYNEQFF. Here the CDR3 DNA reads TGTGCCAGCAGCTCTCCGATAGCGGGAGGGAACTACAATGAGCAGTTCTTC.